Below are 3 T cell receptor beta chains sequenced from a single sample in a study of cytomegalovirus exposure and HLA in healthy donors. The PCR employed 60 Vbeta primers together with 13 Jbeta primers. The protocol was immunoSEQ multiplex PCR, while the TCRdb copy is restricted to in-frame clones and leaves out a portion. The sample holds some 130,000 clones, approximately 8.9% seen once. Material for sequencing was PBMCs. The receptors stem from a woman in her forties in good health and CMV-seropositive.

CDR3 region: CASSPREANNEQFF. As DNA, the CDR3 is TGTGCCAGCAGTCCCAGGGAAGCGAACAATGAGCAGTTCTTC. V gene TRBV2 combines with J gene TRBJ2-1; tentative D call: TRBD1 (5 bases). This CDR3 is built from 14 residues. Trimming stripped 5 bases from V and 5 bases from J, with 13 bases between. Per the germline V gene, CDR1 is SNHLY and CDR2 is FYNNEI.

There are a few counts of this clone. Other nucleotide sequences from this sample produce the same CDR3. The chain couples TRBV5-1 to TRBJ1-6; D is perhaps TRBD1 (6 bases). The CDR3 sequence is 14 residues long. Germline CDR1 SGHRS, CDR2 YFSETQ. Trimming removed 1 base from V and 4 bases from J, with 6 bases in between. The CDR3 DNA follows: TGCGCCAGCAGCTTGACAGGGTATAATTCACCCCTCCACTTT. It specifies CASSLTGYNSPLHF.

The J gene is TRBJ1-1, the V gene TRBV6-1, with a tentative D call TRBD1 (6 bases). The V end lost 5 bases, the J end lost 7 bases, and 14 bases lay between the germline ends. Germline CDR1 and CDR2: MNHNS and SASEGT. The CDR3 extends over 13 amino acids. The CDR3 sequence is CASSSPGVGEAFF. CDR3 bases: TGTGCCAGCAGTTCTCCAGGGGTGGGTGAAGCTTTCTTT.